This passage covers 29 T cell receptor beta chains from one sample sequenced in a study of PD-L1 blockade in urothelial cancer. Clones were read by immunoSEQ multiplex PCR, and TCRdb kept only the in-frame ones, dropping some. The top ten clones hold approximately 1.5% of a sample with around 45,000 clones, around four fifths of them seen once. This sample's time point: pretreatment peripheral blood. Source: PBMCs, taken around atezolizumab (anti-PD-L1) treatment. Receptors were obtained from a man over 45 with urothelial cancer.

This chain connects TRBV9 to TRBJ1-2, with a tentative D call TRBD1 (6 bases). The CDR3 loop spans 11 amino acids. Germline assignment: CDR1 SGDLS and CDR2 YYNGEE. This CDR3 is CTGQPSNGYTF. CDR3 DNA sequence: TGTACTGGACAGCCTTCAAATGGCTACACCTTC.

J is TRBJ1-5 and V is TRBV28; 9 bases are a match to TRBD1. Germline CDR1 MDHEN, CDR2 SYDVKM. The CDR3 has 17 amino acids. Germline trimming cut 3 bases from V and 5 bases from J; bases unmatched to any gene: 11. The CDR3 nucleotides are TGTGCCAGCAGTTTTCCCCTAGGTGGACAGGGGTATCAGCCCCAGCATTTT. Protein: CASSFPLGGQGYQPQHF.

This chain links TRBV29-1 with TRBJ1-2; 8 positions match TRBD1. In germline, CDR1 is SQVTM, CDR2 ANQGSEA. The V segment lost 7 bases and the J segment 8 bases; nucleotides outside the gene matches: 6. The CDR3 extends over 11 amino acids. The CDR3 sequence is CSDWTGKGYTF. CDR3 DNA sequence: TGCAGCGACTGGACAGGGAAGGGCTACACCTTC.

V gene TRBV28 combines with J gene TRBJ1-2; no clear D gene. Looked up from germline, CDR1 is MDHEN and CDR2 is SYDVKM. The CDR3 consists of 15 residues. Trimming removed 4 bases at V and 7 bases at J, with 19 bases between. As DNA, the CDR3 is TGTGCCAGCAGTTCGCCGGCGCCCAAAACGGGTGGCTACACCTTC. This sequence encodes CASSSPAPKTGGYTF.

This rearrangement joins TRBV5-4 to TRBJ2-2; 13 bases match TRBD2. Germline V CDR1 and CDR2: SGHNT, YYREEE (reference sequence). J lost 6 bases, V lost 4 bases, and 6 bases had no gene match. This CDR3 is built from 16 residues. CDR3: CASSRTSGGRAGELFF. In nucleotides, the CDR3 is TGTGCCAGCAGCCGGACTAGCGGGGGTAGGGCCGGGGAGCTGTTTTTT.

The rearrangement uses TRBV11-2 and TRBJ2-1, with 12 bases fitting TRBD1. This CDR3 is built from 14 residues. Germline CDR1 is SGHAT and CDR2 is FQNNGV. V lost 11 bases to trimming and J lost 8 bases; unmatched junction nucleotides: 10. CDR3 sequence: CAVQAGTGGDEQFF. Here the CDR3 DNA reads TGTGCCGTACAAGCCGGGACAGGGGGCGATGAGCAGTTCTTC.

The chain couples TRBV27 to TRBJ1-5; the match to TRBD1 covers 10 bases. Looked up from germline, CDR1 is MNHEY and CDR2 is SMNVEV (reference sequence). The CDR3 extends over 16 amino acids. V gave up 5 bases and J gave up 8 bases; unmatched junction bases: 12. CDR3 region: CASSPRQGAIAKPQHF. CDR3 sequence (DNA): TGTGCCAGCAGTCCCAGACAGGGGGCTATAGCTAAGCCCCAGCATTTT.

This clone showed up just once. The CDR3 here is CASSPGTSGVNEQFF. DNA for the CDR3: TGTGCCAGCAGCCCTGGGACTAGCGGGGTCAATGAGCAGTTCTTC. This rearrangement joins TRBV14 to TRBJ2-1; 13 positions agree with TRBD2. The germline CDR1 and CDR2 sequences are SGHDN and FVKESK. The CDR3 loop spans 15 amino acids. V lost 4 bases and J lost 6; bases outside the gene matches: 3.

This clone was seen a handful of times. The V call is TRBV5-6, the J call TRBJ2-5; 8 bases are a match to TRBD1. The CDR3 sequence is 14 residues long. V lost 4 bases, J lost 4 bases, and 6 bases stayed unmatched. CDR1 SGHDT and CDR2 YYEEEE come from the germline V gene. The CDR3 DNA follows: TGTGCCAGCAGCCGCTGGACAGGGAGAGAGACCCAGTACTTC. Amino acids: CASSRWTGRETQYF.

This chain's CDR3 is CASSLPGSWYEQYF. The CDR3 coding sequence is TGTGCCAGCAGCTTACCCGGGAGTTGGTACGAGCAGTACTTC. The chain joins TRBV7-9 to TRBJ2-7; a weak D match, TRBD2 (6 bases). V lost 2 bases and J 4 bases, leaving 12 bases between the germline ends. There are 14 residues in the CDR3. Germline V gene lookup returns CDR1 SEHNR and CDR2 FQNEAQ (reference sequence).

The chain uses TRBV10-1 and TRBJ2-3; 7 positions agree with TRBD1. The CDR3 is made up of 15 amino acids. Germline-derived CDR1 and CDR2 are WNHNN and SYGVQD (reference sequence). V lost 3 bases, J lost 4 bases, and 7 bases stayed unmatched. The CDR3 nucleotides are TGCGCCAGCAGTGACCAGGGGGTTATTGCAGATACGCAGTATTTT. Residues: CASSDQGVIADTQYF.

The DNA of the CDR3 is TGTGCCAGCAGCTTTTTGAGAGGGTCCGACACCGGGGAGCTGTTTTTT. It yields the protein CASSFLRGSDTGELFF. The chain combines TRBV7-2 with TRBJ2-2; D possibly corresponds to TRBD2 (5 bases). Germline CDR1 is SGHTA and CDR2 is FQGNSA. V shed 3 bases and J shed 3 bases, with 14 bases lying between them. The CDR3 runs 16 residues.

The chain is built from TRBV28 and TRBJ2-7, with TRBD1 identical over 7 bases. Germline CDR1 and CDR2: MDHEN and SYDVKM. The CDR3 is 13 residues long. V lost 4 bases to trimming and J lost 3 bases; unmatched junction nucleotides: 3. CDR3 protein: CASSSSGGYEQYV. CDR3 DNA sequence: TGTGCCAGCAGTTCCTCAGGGGGCTACGAGCAGTACGTC.

There are a few counts of this clone. The chain couples TRBV6-1 to TRBJ1-5; no definite D call. CDR1 MNHNS and CDR2 SASEGT come from the germline V gene. Trimming took 4 bases from V and 4 from J, leaving 8 bases between them. The CDR3 consists of 13 residues. CDR3 in amino acids: CASSVTSNQPQHF. The CDR3 bases are TGTGCCAGCAGTGTAACAAGTAATCAGCCCCAGCATTTT.

The chain employs TRBV7-3 and TRBJ1-5; 7 bases map to TRBD1. CDR1 is SGHTA, CDR2 FQGTGA, per germline. The CDR3 length is 13 residues. J gave up 5 bases and V 5 bases, and 3 bases lay outside the gene matches. The CDR3 spells CASSRDSDQPQHF. DNA for the CDR3: TGTGCCAGCAGCCGGGACAGTGATCAGCCCCAGCATTTT.

CDR3: CASSPLASRTDTQYF. CDR3 coding DNA: TGTGCCAGCAGCCCTCTAGCGAGCCGCACAGATACGCAGTATTTT. The V call is TRBV7-6, the J call TRBJ2-3, with D perhaps matching TRBD2 (6 bases). The germline V and J ends were trimmed by 5 bases and 1 base, with 13 bases remaining between them. The V gene's germline CDR1 is SGHVS and CDR2 FNYEAQ. This CDR3 spans 15 amino acids.

This rearrangement joins TRBV7-8 to TRBJ1-5, with 10 bases lining up with TRBD1. Germline assignment: CDR1 SGHVS and CDR2 FQNEAQ. V lost 3 bases, J lost 7 bases, and 12 bases stayed unmatched. The CDR3 has 17 amino acids. This chain's CDR3 is CASSLTYGQGVGQPQHF. The CDR3 DNA reads as TGTGCCAGCAGCTTGACCTACGGACAGGGGGTTGGACAGCCCCAGCATTTT.

This clone appeared a single time. The genes are TRBV15 and TRBJ2-5, with 7 nucleotides matching TRBD2. V trimming: 10 bases; J trimming: 2 bases; junction bases outside the gene matches: 7. The CDR3 length is 13 residues. Germline values: CDR1 LNHNV, CDR2 YYDKDF (reference sequence). CDR3 in amino acids: CAISGGIQETQYF. CDR3 nucleotides: TGTGCCATATCCGGGGGGATACAAGAGACCCAGTACTTC.

The V gene is TRBV19, the J gene TRBJ2-4, with D tentatively TRBD2 (6 bases). Germline V gene sequence: CDR1 LNHDA, CDR2 SQIVND (reference sequence). The V and J ends lost 7 bases and 1 base respectively, with 14 bases between them. The CDR3 totals 15 residues. In DNA, the CDR3 is TGTGCCAGTACCGGTGCTGGGACTGCCAAAAACATTCAGTACTTC. Amino acids: CASTGAGTAKNIQYF.

The sample holds one count of this clone. V and J are TRBV7-3 and TRBJ2-2; TRBD1 aligns across 7 bases. V gave up 4 bases and J gave up 8 bases; unmatched junction bases: 7. This CDR3 has 14 residues. CDR1 and CDR2 (germline): SGHTA, FQGTGA. In DNA, the CDR3 is TGTGCCAGCAGCTCCGACAGGGAGTGGGGGGAGCTGTTTTTT. Encoded protein: CASSSDREWGELFF.

The chain uses TRBV6-1 and TRBJ1-2; TRBD1 might be the D (5 bases). The CDR3 loop spans 12 amino acids. Per the germline V gene, CDR1 is MNHNS and CDR2 is SASEGT. V was cut by 6 bases and J by 3 bases, with 8 bases left in between. CDR3 nucleotides: TGTGCCAGCAGGACAGCGCACTATGGCTACACCTTC. It translates to CASRTAHYGYTF.

J is TRBJ2-7 and V is TRBV5-1, with D tentatively TRBD1 (6 bases). The germline V gene has CDR1 SGHRS and CDR2 YFSETQ. V was shortened by 0 bases and J by 6 bases, with 16 bases between the two germline ends. This CDR3 has 15 residues. CDR3 bases: TGCGCCAGCAGCTTGGAAGGCCAGGGGACGGGCGAGCAGTACTTC. It translates to CASSLEGQGTGEQYF.

This sequence joins TRBV18 and TRBJ2-7; 7 bases agree with TRBD2. The J segment lost 4 bases and the V segment lost 3 bases, leaving 6 bases of the junction unmatched. From germline, CDR1 is KGHSH and CDR2 LQKENI. There are 14 residues in the CDR3. The CDR3 spells CASSPRGGDYEQYF. The CDR3 DNA follows: TGTGCCAGCTCACCCCGCGGGGGTGATTACGAGCAGTACTTC.

V is TRBV5-1 and J is TRBJ1-1; TRBD1 might be the D (6 bases). Germline values: CDR1 SGHRS, CDR2 YFSETQ. The V end lost 2 bases, the J end lost 1 base, and 9 bases lay between the germline ends. The CDR3 extends over 14 amino acids. CDR3 residues: CASSFQTGNTEAFF. The DNA for the CDR3 is TGCGCCAGCAGCTTCCAGACAGGGAACACTGAAGCTTTCTTT.

The chain's CDR3 is CASSLATGTYGYTF. The CDR3 coding sequence is TGTGCCAGCAGCTTAGCCACAGGGACCTATGGCTACACCTTC. The rearrangement links TRBV7-8 to TRBJ1-2; D possibly corresponds to TRBD1 (6 bases). The CDR3 sequence is 14 residues long. V lost 0 bases, J lost 4 bases, and 9 bases lay in between. The germline V gene encodes CDR1 SGHVS and CDR2 FQNEAQ.

This chain joins TRBV14 and TRBJ1-4; possibly TRBD1 for D (6 bases). Trimming removed 7 bases from V and 2 bases from J, with 20 bases in between. Germline values: CDR1 SGHDN, CDR2 FVKESK. The CDR3 totals 17 residues. CDR3 region: CASTPGEGFATNEKLFF. The CDR3 nucleotides are TGTGCCAGCACCCCAGGGGAGGGGTTCGCTACTAATGAAAAACTGTTTTTT.

The chain recombines TRBV5-4 with TRBJ2-3, with a weak D call TRBD1 (6 bases). The CDR3 is made up of 15 amino acids. Deletions cut 5 bases from V and 0 bases from J, with 13 bases between. Germline loops: CDR1 SGHNT, CDR2 YYREEE (reference sequence). The CDR3 DNA reads as TGTGCCAGCAGGACCGGACAGCGCAGCACAGATACGCAGTATTTT. Translating gives CASRTGQRSTDTQYF.

The chain combines TRBV10-1 with TRBJ2-1; 8 nucleotides agree with TRBD1. Germline V CDR1 and CDR2: WNHNN, SYGVQD (reference sequence). This CDR3 has 17 residues. Trimming took 0 bases from V and 5 from J; bases not matched to a gene: 9. For the CDR3, the DNA is TGCGCCAGCAGTGAGTCGTTTCACACAGGGGGAAACAATGAGCAGTTCTTC. Protein sequence: CASSESFHTGGNNEQFF.

The V gene is TRBV7-2, the J gene TRBJ1-1, with 8 bases fitting TRBD1. CDR1 and CDR2 from the germline V gene are SGHTA and FQGNSA. V lost 10 bases to trimming and J lost 1 base; unmatched junction nucleotides: 5. CDR3 size: 13 residues. CDR3 nucleotide sequence: TGTGCCATCTACAGGGGGAGGAACACTGAAGCTTTCTTT. Translation: CAIYRGRNTEAFF.